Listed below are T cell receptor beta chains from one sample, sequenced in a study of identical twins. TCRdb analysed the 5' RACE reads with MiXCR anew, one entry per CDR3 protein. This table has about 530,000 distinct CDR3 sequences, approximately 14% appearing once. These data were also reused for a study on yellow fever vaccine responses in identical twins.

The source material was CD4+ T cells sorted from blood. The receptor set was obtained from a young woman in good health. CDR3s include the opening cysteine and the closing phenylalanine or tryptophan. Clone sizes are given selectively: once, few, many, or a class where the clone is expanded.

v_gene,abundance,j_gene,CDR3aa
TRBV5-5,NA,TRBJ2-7,CASNRGGALAGYYEQYF
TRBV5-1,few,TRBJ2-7,CASRYQGAPYEQYF
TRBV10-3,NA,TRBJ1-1,CAIRPRQGAGGTEAFF
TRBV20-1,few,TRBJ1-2,CSAIGGTGEGYTF
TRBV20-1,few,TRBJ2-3,CSASERALTDTQYF
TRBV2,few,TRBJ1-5,CASSVRQGGNQPQHF
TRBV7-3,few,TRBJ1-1,CASSPYPGGGTEAFF
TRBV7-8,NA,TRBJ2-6,CASSPQVAGANVLTF
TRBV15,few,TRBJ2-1,CATSKGGQYNEQFF
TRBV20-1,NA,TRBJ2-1,CSADRGSNEQFF
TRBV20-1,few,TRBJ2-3,CSARDPRGVAVISTDTQYF
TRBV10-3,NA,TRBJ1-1,CAISVRGMNTEAFF
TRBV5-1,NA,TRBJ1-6,CASSLGQFLYNSPLHF
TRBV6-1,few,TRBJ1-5,CASREGHLNQPQHF